This T cell receptor beta chain comes out of a study of cytomegalovirus exposure and HLA in healthy donors. Between the trimmed V and J ends, which lost 0 bases and 8 bases, there was a span of 16 bases. Germline loops: CDR1 MNHEY, CDR2 SVGAGI. The CDR3 contains 15 residues. Study-level findings and limits: Listed as cytomegalovirus-associated were 150 to 200 TCR beta chains.

Amplification used 60 Vbeta primers and 13 Jbeta primers. Repertoires were generated with immunoSEQ multiplex PCR, while TCRdb's copy carries only in-frame clones and drops some. In the table there are 200,000 or so clones, approximately 84% of which are singletons. Of note for this clone: As yet, its antigen is unknown.

The receptor's source is a girl under three years old in good health and CMV-seronegative. The chain joins TRBV6-5 to TRBJ1-2, with a possible D match to TRBD1 (5 bases). The sequencing sample was made of PBMCs. This CDR3 reads CASSYSSIRGSGYTF. In nucleotides, the CDR3 is TGTGCCAGCAGTTACTCGAGTATTCGGGGGAGCGGCTACACCTTC.